These T cell receptor beta chains were read from a single sample in a study of T-cell memory formation after mild COVID-19. TCRdb reprocessed the 5' RACE reads with MiXCR, giving one entry per CDR3 protein. The table lists roughly 400,000 distinct CDR3 sequences, 20% to 25% of them singletons. The sequenced sample consisted of PBMCs or a T cell subset sorted from them (not recorded which). The receptors were gathered from an adult woman who had mild COVID-19 (a few samples of this study predate the infection). Cell type and time point are not known. The CDR3 runs from the conserved cysteine through the conserved F or W. A D gene is named only where the DNA matches it firmly. The size field is filled for only some rows; it gives once, few, many or a size class.

clone_size | j_call | d_call | v_call | cdr3_nt | cdr3_aa
NA | TRBJ1-1 | TRBD1 | TRBV29-1 | TGCAGCGTTGAAACAGGGGGCAGGACTGAAGCTTTCTTT | CSVETGGRTEAFF
few | TRBJ1-6 | NA | TRBV3-1 | TGTGCCAGCAGCTACGTCCAGGGAACCAATTCACCCCTCCACTTT | CASSYVQGTNSPLHF
few | TRBJ1-4 | TRBD1 | TRBV6-6 | TGTGCCAGCAGTAGGGGACAGGCGGAGGAACTGTTTTTT | CASSRGQAEELFF
NA | TRBJ2-7 | NA | TRBV30 | TGTGCCTGGAGAAGGATCTACGAGCAGTACTTC | CAWRRIYEQYF
few | TRBJ1-5 | NA | TRBV5-5 | TGTGCCAGCAGCTTTACTGATAATCAGCCCCAGCATTTT | CASSFTDNQPQHF
few | TRBJ2-2 | TRBD2 | TRBV9 | TGTGCCAGCCAGCGGACTAGCGGAGGCACCGGGGAGCTGTTTTTT | CASQRTSGGTGELFF
few | TRBJ2-3 | TRBD2 | TRBV5-1 | TGCGCCAGCAGCTTGCCTAGCGGGGTCTCAGATACGCAGTATTTT | CASSLPSGVSDTQYF
NA | TRBJ2-1 | TRBD1 | TRBV20-1 | TGCAGTGCTCGTAGGGACAGGGCCTCCTACAATGAGCAGTTCTTC | CSARRDRASYNEQFF
NA | TRBJ2-7 | TRBD2 | TRBV30 | TGTGCCTGGACTATGCCCGGGACTAGCTTGAGGGAGCAGTACTTC | CAWTMPGTSLREQYF
few | TRBJ1-5 | TRBD1 | TRBV10-2 | TGCGCGGGGGGGGGACAGGGCGGACAGCCCCAGCATTTT | CAGGGQGGQPQHF
NA | TRBJ2-1 | TRBD2 | TRBV6-6 | TGTGCCAGCAGTTACTCGAATCACGATAGCGGGGGACAAACGAGCTCCTACAATGAGCAGTTCTTC | CASSYSNHDSGGQTSSYNEQFF
once | TRBJ2-3 | TRBD2 | TRBV6-2/TRBV6-3 | TGTGCCAGCAGGGGCCCTAGCGGGGGGGTGACAGATACGCAGTATTTT | CASRGPSGGVTDTQYF
few | TRBJ2-3 | TRBD2 | TRBV24-1 | TGTGCCACCAGTGATGAGAAGGGACTAGCGGGAGTGACAGATACGCAGTATTTT | CATSDEKGLAGVTDTQYF
few | TRBJ2-5 | NA | TRBV7-6 | TGTGCCAGCAGCCGGACGGCGGGCTCTCTCCGCGAAGAGACCCAGTACTTC | CASSRTAGSLREETQYF
many | TRBJ2-5 | TRBD2 | TRBV18 | TGTGCCAGCTCCCTTCTAGCGGGAGAAGAGACCCAGTACTTC | CASSLLAGEETQYF
NA | TRBJ1-2 | NA | TRBV20-1 | TGCAGTGCTAGAGATCTTAAGGCAGCACGTAACTATGGCTACACCTTC | CSARDLKAARNYGYTF
few | TRBJ2-3 | NA | TRBV20-1 | TGCAGTGCTGCCCACAGGGAGTCAGGCACAGATACGCAGTATTTT | CSAAHRESGTDTQYF
NA | TRBJ2-1 | NA | TRBV30 | TGTGCCTGGACAGTCTACAATGAGCAGTTCTTC | CAWTVYNEQFF
NA | TRBJ1-6 | NA | TRBV7-8 | TGTGCCAGCAGAGATAGACGAGGGGGGGGTTCACCCCTCCACTTT | CASRDRRGGGSPLHF
NA | TRBJ1-2 | NA | TRBV30 | TGTGCCTGGAGTGAGGCTAACTATGGCTACACCTTC | CAWSEANYGYTF
NA | TRBJ2-2 | NA | TRBV7-9 | TGTGCCAGCAGCTTAGAGATCCGGCCCGGGGAGCTGTTTTTT | CASSLEIRPGELFF
few | TRBJ2-7 | TRBD1 | TRBV7-2 | TGTGCCAGCAGGGACAGGGAGATAACCTACGAGCAGTACTTC | CASRDREITYEQYF